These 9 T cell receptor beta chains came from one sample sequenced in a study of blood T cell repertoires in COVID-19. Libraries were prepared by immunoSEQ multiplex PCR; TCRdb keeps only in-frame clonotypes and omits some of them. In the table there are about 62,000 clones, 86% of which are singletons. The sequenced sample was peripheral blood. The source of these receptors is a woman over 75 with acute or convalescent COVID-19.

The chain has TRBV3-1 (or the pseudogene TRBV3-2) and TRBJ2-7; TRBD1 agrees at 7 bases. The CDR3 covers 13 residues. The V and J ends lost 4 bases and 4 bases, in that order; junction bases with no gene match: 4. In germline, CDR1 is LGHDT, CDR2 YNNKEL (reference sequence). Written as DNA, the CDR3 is TGTGCCAGCAGCCGTGAGGGGGCGTACGAGCAGTACTTC. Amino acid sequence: CASSREGAYEQYF.

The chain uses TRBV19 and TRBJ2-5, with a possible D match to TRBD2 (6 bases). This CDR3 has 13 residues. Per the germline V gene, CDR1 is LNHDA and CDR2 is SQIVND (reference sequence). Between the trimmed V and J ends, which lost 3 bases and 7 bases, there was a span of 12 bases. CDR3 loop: CASSILGRATQYF. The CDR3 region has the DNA TGTGCCAGTAGTATCCTCGGGAGAGCGACCCAGTACTTC.

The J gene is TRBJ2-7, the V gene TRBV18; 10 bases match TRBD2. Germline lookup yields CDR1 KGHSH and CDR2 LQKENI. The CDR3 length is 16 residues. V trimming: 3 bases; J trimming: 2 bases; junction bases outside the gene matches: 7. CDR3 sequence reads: CASSPPGLAEAYEQYF. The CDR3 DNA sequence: TGTGCCAGCTCACCTCCTGGACTAGCGGAGGCCTACGAGCAGTACTTC. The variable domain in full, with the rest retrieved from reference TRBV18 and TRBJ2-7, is NAGVMQNPRHLVRRRGQEARLRCSPMKGHSHVYWYRQLPEEGLKFMVYLQKENIIDESGMPKERFSAEFPKEGPSILRIQQVVRGDSAAYFCASSPPGLAEAYEQYFGPGTRLTVT.

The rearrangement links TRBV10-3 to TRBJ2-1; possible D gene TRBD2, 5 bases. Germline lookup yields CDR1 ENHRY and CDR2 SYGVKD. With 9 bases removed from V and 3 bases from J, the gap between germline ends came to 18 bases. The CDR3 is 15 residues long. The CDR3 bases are TGTGCCATTTTAAGGAAGGAGGCCGTCTACAATGAGCAGTTCTTC. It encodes CAILRKEAVYNEQFF.

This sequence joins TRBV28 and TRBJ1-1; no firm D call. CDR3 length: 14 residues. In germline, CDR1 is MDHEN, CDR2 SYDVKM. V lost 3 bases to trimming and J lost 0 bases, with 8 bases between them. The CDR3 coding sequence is TGTGCCAGCAGTTTGTCCATAGTGAACACTGAAGCTTTCTTT. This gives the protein CASSLSIVNTEAFF.

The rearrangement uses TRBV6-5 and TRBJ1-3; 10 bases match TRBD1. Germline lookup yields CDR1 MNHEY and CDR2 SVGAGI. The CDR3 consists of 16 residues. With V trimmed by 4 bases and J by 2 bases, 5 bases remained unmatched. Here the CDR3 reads CASSSPGTGAGNTIYF. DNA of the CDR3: TGTGCCAGCAGTTCCCCCGGGACAGGGGCTGGAAACACCATATATTTT.

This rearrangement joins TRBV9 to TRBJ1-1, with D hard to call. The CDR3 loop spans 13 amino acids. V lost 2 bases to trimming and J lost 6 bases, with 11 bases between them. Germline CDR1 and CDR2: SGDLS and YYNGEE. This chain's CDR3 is CASSVHTGAEAFF. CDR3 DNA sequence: TGTGCCAGCAGCGTGCACACCGGGGCTGAAGCTTTCTTT.

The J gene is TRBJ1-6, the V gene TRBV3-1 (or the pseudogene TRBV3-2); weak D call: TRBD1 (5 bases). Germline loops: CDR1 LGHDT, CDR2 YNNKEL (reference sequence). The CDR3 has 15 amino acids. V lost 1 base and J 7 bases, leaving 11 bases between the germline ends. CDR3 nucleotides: TGTGCCAGCAGCCAAGTGGGGGGATCGAATTCACCCCTCCACTTT. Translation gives CASSQVGGSNSPLHF.

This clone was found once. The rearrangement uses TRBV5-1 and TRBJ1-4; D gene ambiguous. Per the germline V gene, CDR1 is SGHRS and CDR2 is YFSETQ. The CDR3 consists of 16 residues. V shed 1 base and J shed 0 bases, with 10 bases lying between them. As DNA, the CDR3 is TGCGCCAGCAGCTTGAATTCAGCGGCAACTAATGAAAAACTGTTTTTT. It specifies CASSLNSAATNEKLFF.